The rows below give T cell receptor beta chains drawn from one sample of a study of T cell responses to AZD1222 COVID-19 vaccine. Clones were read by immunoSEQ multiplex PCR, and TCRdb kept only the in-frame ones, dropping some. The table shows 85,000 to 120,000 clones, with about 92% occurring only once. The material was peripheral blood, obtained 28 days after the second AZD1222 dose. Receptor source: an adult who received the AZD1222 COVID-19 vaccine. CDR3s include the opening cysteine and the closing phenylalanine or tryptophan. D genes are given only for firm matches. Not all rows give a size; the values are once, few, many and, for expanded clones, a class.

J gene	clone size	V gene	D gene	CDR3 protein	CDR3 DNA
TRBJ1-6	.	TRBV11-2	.	CASSLVRVNSPLHF	TGTGCCAGCAGCTTAGTAAGGGTGAATTCACCCCTCCACTTT
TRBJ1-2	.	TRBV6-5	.	CASREGRTFGGYTF	TGTGCCAGCAGAGAGGGACGGACGTTCGGCGGCTACACCTTC
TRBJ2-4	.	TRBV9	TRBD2	CASSGGRGGIQYF	TGTGCCAGCAGCGGAGGCCGGGGGGGCATTCAGTACTTC
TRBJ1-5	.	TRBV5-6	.	CASSFGVSGGISDQPQHF	TGTGCCAGCAGCTTTGGGGTATCAGGTGGAATTTCTGATCAGCCCCAGCATTTT
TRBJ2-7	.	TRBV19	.	CASSTPHSYEQYF	TGTGCCAGCTCGACCCCGCACTCCTACGAGCAGTACTTC
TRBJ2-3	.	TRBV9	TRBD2	CASSQRGGSDTQYF	TGTGCCAGCAGCCAGCGGGGGGGCTCAGATACGCAGTATTTT
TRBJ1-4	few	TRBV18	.	CASSPPRDTEPYEKLFF	TGTGCCAGCTCACCACCCCGGGACACGGAGCCTTATGAAAAACTGTTTTTT
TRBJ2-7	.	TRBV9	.	CASSVEDTSSYEQYF	TGTGCCAGCAGCGTAGAGGACACGAGCTCCTACGAGCAGTACTTC
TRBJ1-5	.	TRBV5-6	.	CASSPRAGESGPQHF	TGTGCCAGCAGCCCCCGAGCAGGGGAAAGCGGGCCCCAGCATTTT
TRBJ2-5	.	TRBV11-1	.	CASSTEGTVQETQYF	TGTGCCAGCAGCACGGAGGGGACAGTCCAAGAGACCCAGTACTTC
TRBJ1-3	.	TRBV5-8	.	CASSLSFGRRSGNTIYF	TGTGCCAGCAGCTTAAGTTTTGGCCGACGCTCTGGAAACACCATATATTTT
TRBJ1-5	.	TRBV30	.	CAWSVLGGNQPQHF	TGTGCCTGGAGTGTTTTAGGGGGCAATCAGCCCCAGCATTTT
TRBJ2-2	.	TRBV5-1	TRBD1	CASSLGTGEAGELFF	TGCGCCAGCAGCTTGGGGACAGGGGAAGCCGGGGAGCTGTTTTTT
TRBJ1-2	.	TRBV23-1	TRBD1	CASTQTGGRQNYGYTF	TGCGCCAGCACTCAGACAGGGGGGCGGCAGAACTATGGCTACACCTTC